This TCR beta chain was identified during a study of cytotoxic CD8 clonotypes in ibrutinib-treated CLL. At the level of the study: Sequencing produced an average of 255,043 productive templates and roughly 89,000 productive rearrangements per sample.

Target depth was 1 in 200,000 to 1 in 1 million T cells, about 10x per clonotype. Profiling relied on immunoSEQ multiplex PCR, and the TCRdb table lists in-frame clones only, not all of them. The sample carries tens of thousands of clones, roughly 50% recorded once. The CDR3 contains 15 residues. The V gene's germline CDR1 is SGHDT and CDR2 YYEEEE. The V end was cut by 4 bases, the J end by 0 bases, with 14 bases between. The study, taken as a whole, reports: Pretreatment clonality was elevated relative to age-matched healthy donors and paralleled circulating CD8+ T-cell counts.

This clone was observed a handful of times. Its specificity is not known. With cryopreserved PBMCs as the source, around 2 micrograms of genomic DNA went to TCR beta libraries. This clonotype was obtained from a human donor with chronic lymphocytic leukemia. The sample was PBMCs, taken at disease progression, from a patient treated with ibrutinib. The rearrangement joins TRBV5-6 to TRBJ2-7, with D perhaps being TRBD1 or TRBD2 (7 bases each). The CDR3 nucleotides are TGTGCCAGCAGCACAGGGGACTACCTCTCCTACGAGCAGTACTTC. Its protein product is CASSTGDYLSYEQYF.